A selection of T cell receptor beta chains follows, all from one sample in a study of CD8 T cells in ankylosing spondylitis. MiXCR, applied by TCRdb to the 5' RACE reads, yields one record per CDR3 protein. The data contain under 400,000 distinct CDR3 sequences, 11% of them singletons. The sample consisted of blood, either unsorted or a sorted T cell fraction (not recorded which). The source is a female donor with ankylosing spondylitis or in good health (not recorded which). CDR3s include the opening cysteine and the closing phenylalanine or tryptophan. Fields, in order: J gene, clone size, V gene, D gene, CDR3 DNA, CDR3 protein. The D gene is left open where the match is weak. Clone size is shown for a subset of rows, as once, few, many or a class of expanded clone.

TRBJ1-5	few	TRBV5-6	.	TGTGCCAGCAGCTTTGGTCTTCGGGGGGATCAGCCCCAGCATTTT	CASSFGLRGDQPQHF
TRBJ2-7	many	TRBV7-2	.	TGTGCCAGCAGCAATACGCGTGCCTTAAGGCAGTACTTC	CASSNTRALRQYF
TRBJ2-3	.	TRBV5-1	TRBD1	TGCGCCAGCAGCTTTCTTAGGACAGGGGAGGCAGATACGCAGTATTTT	CASSFLRTGEADTQYF
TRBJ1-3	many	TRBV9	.	TGTGCCAGCAGCGCTATTGGGGGGTTGTCTGGAAACACCATATATTTT	CASSAIGGLSGNTIYF
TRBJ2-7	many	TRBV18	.	TGTGCCAGCTCACCAAACGCACCTTACGAGCAGTACTTC	CASSPNAPYEQYF
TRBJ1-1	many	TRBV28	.	TGTGCCAGCACCACCTATCCAGACACTGAAGCTTTCTTT	CASTTYPDTEAFF
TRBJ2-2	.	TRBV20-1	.	TGCAGTGCTAGAAGTTACTCCGCCGGGGAGCTGTTTTTT	CSARSYSAGELFF
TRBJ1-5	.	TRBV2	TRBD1	TGTGCCAGCAGTGCTCGGACAGGGACCAATCAGCCCCAGCATTTT	CASSARTGTNQPQHF
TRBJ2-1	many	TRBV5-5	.	TGTGCCAGCAGCTCGGACAGCTCCTACAATGAGCAGTTCTTC	CASSSDSSYNEQFF
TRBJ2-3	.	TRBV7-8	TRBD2	TGTGCCAGCAGACGGGGATCCTGGGGGGGGGGCACAGATACGCAGTATTTT	CASRRGSWGGGTDTQYF
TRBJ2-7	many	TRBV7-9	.	TGTGCCAGCAGCCCCGCGGGACACCTATCCTACGAGCAGTACTTC	CASSPAGHLSYEQYF
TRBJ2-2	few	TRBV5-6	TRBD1	TGTGCCAGCAGCAGGACAGGTCGCGGGTCCGGGGAGCTGTTTTTT	CASSRTGRGSGELFF
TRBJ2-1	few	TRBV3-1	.	TGTGCCAGCAGCCTACGCGTGGGCTTTAGGTACAATGAGCAGTTCTTC	CASSLRVGFRYNEQFF
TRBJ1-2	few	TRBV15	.	TGTGCCACCAGCAGAGGGGGCGGCTACACCTTC	CATSRGGGYTF
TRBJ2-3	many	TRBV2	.	TGTGCCAGCAGTGCACTGCCCACAGATACGCAGTATTTT	CASSALPTDTQYF
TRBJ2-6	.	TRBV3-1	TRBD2	TGTGCCAGCAGCCCCGGCGGGGGGTCTGGGGCCAACGTCCTGACTTTC	CASSPGGGSGANVLTF
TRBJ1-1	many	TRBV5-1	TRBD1	TGCGCCAGCAGCCGGGGTGGGACAGAGAACACTGAAGCTTTCTTT	CASSRGGTENTEAFF
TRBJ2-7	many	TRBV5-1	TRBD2	TGCGCCAGCAGCTCAGCCGGGACTAGCGGGCCCTACGAGCAGTACTTC	CASSSAGTSGPYEQYF
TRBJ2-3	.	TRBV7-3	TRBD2	TGTGCCAGCAGCTTATCCCCTAGCGGGGTACATCCGGATACGCAGTATTTT	CASSLSPSGVHPDTQYF
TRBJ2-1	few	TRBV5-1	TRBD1	TGCGCCAGCAGCTCAAGCCCCGGGACAGGGGACAATGAGCAGTTCTTC	CASSSSPGTGDNEQFF
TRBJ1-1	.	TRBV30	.	TGTGCCTGGAGTTCTCGGGGCCCGAGGGGCACTGAAGCTTTCTTT	CAWSSRGPRGTEAFF
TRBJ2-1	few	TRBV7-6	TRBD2	TGTGCCAGCAGCTATCCGCTAGCGGGGATAAGCTCCTACAATGAGCAGTTCTTC	CASSYPLAGISSYNEQFF
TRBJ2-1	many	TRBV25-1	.	TGTGCCAGCACCCCATTTGGTTTAGGGGGGGCTGAGCAGTTCTTC	CASTPFGLGGAEQFF
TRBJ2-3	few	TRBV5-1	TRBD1	TGCGCCAGCAGCGAAGCTACCGGGACAGCTTCTACAGATACGCAGTATTTT	CASSEATGTASTDTQYF
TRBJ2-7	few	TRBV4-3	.	TGCGCCAGCAGCCAAGATCTTAGGTCCTACGAGCAGTACTTC	CASSQDLRSYEQYF
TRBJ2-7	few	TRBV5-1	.	TGCGCCAGCAGCCAGGGACGCCAATTTACCTACGAGCAGTACTTC	CASSQGRQFTYEQYF
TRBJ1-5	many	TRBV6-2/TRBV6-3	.	TGTGCCAGCAGTCGTGACACGCAACTTAATCAGCCCCAGCATTTT	CASSRDTQLNQPQHF
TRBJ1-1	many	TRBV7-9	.	TGTGCCAGCAGCTACGGACAGCGGACGACTGAAGCTTTCTTT	CASSYGQRTTEAFF
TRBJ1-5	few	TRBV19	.	TGTGCCAGTAGTATCTTAAGACCCAGGGGCAATCAGCCCCAGCATTTT	CASSILRPRGNQPQHF
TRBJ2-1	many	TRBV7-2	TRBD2	TGTGCCAGCAGCCAGAGACTAGCGTTCAATGAGCAGTTCTTC	CASSQRLAFNEQFF
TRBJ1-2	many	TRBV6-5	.	TGTGCCAGCAGTTACAGGCAGGGAAATGGCTACACCTTC	CASSYRQGNGYTF
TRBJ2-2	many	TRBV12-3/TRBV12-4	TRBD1	TGTGCCAGCAGTTTAGGACAGGGGTACACCGGGGAGCTGTTTTTT	CASSLGQGYTGELFF
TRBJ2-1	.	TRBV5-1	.	TGCGCCAGCAGCTCGGACGGTAGTTCCTCCTACAATGAGCAGTTCTTC	CASSSDGSSSYNEQFF
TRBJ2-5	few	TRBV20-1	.	TGCAGTGCTAGAGGGCGCCTTCAGGGTACGGAGACCCAGTACTTC	CSARGRLQGTETQYF
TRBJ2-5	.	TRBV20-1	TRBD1	TGCAGTGGGGCAAGAGACAGGGCGGAGACCCAGTACTTC	CSGARDRAETQYF
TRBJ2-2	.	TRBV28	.	TGTGCCAGCAGTTTATTAGGACAGTATAACACCGGGGAGCTGTTTTTT	CASSLLGQYNTGELFF
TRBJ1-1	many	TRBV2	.	TGTGCCAGTGGGGTGAGGGGAGGGACTGAAGCTTTCTTT	CASGVRGGTEAFF
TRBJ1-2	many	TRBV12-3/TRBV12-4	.	TGTGCCAGCAGTTTAGGCTTTGGGAGTGGCTACACCTTC	CASSLGFGSGYTF
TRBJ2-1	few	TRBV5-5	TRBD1	TGTGCCAGCAGCTTGAAGCCCGGGACAGAGTACGAGCAGTTCTTC	CASSLKPGTEYEQFF
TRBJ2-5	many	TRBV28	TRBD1	TGTGCCACCAAAGAAGGACAGGGAGAGACTAAAGAGACCCAGTACTTC	CATKEGQGETKETQYF
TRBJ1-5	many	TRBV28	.	TGTGCCAGCAGACGAACGGGTGGCAGCAATCAGCCCCAGCATTTT	CASRRTGGSNQPQHF
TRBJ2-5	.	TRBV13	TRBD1	TGTGCCAGCAGCTCCGCCCGACAGGGAGAAGAGACCCAGTACTTC	CASSSARQGEETQYF
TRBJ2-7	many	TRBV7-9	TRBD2	TGTGCCAGCAGCCCGGCTAGCGGGAGAAGCGAGCAGTACTTC	CASSPASGRSEQYF
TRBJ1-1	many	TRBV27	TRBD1	TGTGCCAGCAGTTTCTACGGGACAGGGGGCGCGGTCACTGAAGCTTTCTTT	CASSFYGTGGAVTEAFF
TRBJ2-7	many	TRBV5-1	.	TGCGCCAGCAGCGCCGGACAGTTCTACGAGCAGTACTTC	CASSAGQFYEQYF
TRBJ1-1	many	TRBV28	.	TGTGCCAGCACCCAAGCGGGGGGGAGCACTGAAGCTTTCTTT	CASTQAGGSTEAFF
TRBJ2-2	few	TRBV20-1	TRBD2	TGCAGTGCTAGAGACTGGCGCGGGGGGGGGCTGACCGGGGAGCTGTTTTTT	CSARDWRGGGLTGELFF
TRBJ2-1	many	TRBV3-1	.	TGTGCCAGCAGCCAAGTGTGGAGTGGATACAATGAGCAGTTCTTC	CASSQVWSGYNEQFF
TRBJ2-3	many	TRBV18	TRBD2	TGTGCCAGCTCCCGGGGACTAGCGGAAGATACGCAGTATTTT	CASSRGLAEDTQYF
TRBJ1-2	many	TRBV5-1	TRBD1	TGCGCCAGCAGTTCGGGACAGGGGAGCTATGGCTACACCTTC	CASSSGQGSYGYTF
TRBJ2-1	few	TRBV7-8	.	TGTGCCAGCAGCTTACAACCGAACAATGAGCAGTTCTTC	CASSLQPNNEQFF
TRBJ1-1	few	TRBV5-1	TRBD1	TGCGCCAGCAGCGACCTGGGAGGGGGCACGTACACTGAAGCTTTCTTT	CASSDLGGGTYTEAFF